The rows below give T cell receptor beta chains drawn from one sample of a study of blood T cell repertoires in COVID-19. Only in-frame clones appear in the TCRdb table, and some are missing; sequencing was by immunoSEQ multiplex PCR. The sample consists of 40,000 to 55,000 clones, roughly nine tenths of them appearing once. What was sequenced was peripheral blood. These receptors were obtained from a woman of 80 years or more with acute or convalescent COVID-19. Both conserved end residues are part of each CDR3. Fields, in order: V gene, J gene, clone size, D gene, CDR3 DNA, CDR3 protein. A D gene is named only where the DNA matches it firmly. A row's size may be missing; if present it is once, few, many or a size class.

>TRBV7-2|TRBJ2-1|-|TRBD2
TGTGCCAGCAGCATGGGACTAGCACCTTCCAGCTCCTACAATGAGCAGTTCTTC
CASSMGLAPSSSYNEQFF
>TRBV5-1|TRBJ2-7|-|TRBD2
TGCGCCAGCAGTAGGACTAGCGAGTCCTACGAGCAGTACTTC
CASSRTSESYEQYF
>TRBV7-2|TRBJ2-7|-|TRBD2
TGTGCCAGCAGCTCCACATGGACTAGCCGCCCTCTGTCCTACGAGCAGTACTTC
CASSSTWTSRPLSYEQYF
>TRBV11-3|TRBJ1-2|few|-
TGTGCCAGCAGCTTTACGATGTGGGGCAACTATGGCTACACCTTC
CASSFTMWGNYGYTF
>TRBV4-3|TRBJ2-1|-|TRBD1
TGCGCCAGCAGCCACAACCGACAGGGTATCGAAAGGAATGAGCAGTTCTTC
CASSHNRQGIERNEQFF
>TRBV5-8|TRBJ2-7|-|-
TGTGCCAGCAGCTTGGACAACTACGAGCAGTACTTC
CASSLDNYEQYF
>TRBV9|TRBJ2-1|-|-
TGTGCCAGCAGCGTAGCAGCAGGCTCCTACAATGAGCAGTTCTTC
CASSVAAGSYNEQFF
>TRBV2|TRBJ2-2|-|-
TGTGCCAGCAGGTCCGGGACAACGAACACCGGGGAGCTGTTTTTT
CASRSGTTNTGELFF
>TRBV11-3|TRBJ2-3|once|TRBD2
TGTGCCAGCAGCGGCGGACTAGCGGGAGCCGTCACAGATACGCAGTATTTT
CASSGGLAGAVTDTQYF
>TRBV7-9|TRBJ1-2|-|-
TGTGCCAGCAGCTTAGAGCCCCAGGGCTGGGGATATGGCTACACCTTC
CASSLEPQGWGYGYTF
>TRBV9|TRBJ2-2|-|TRBD1
TGTGCCAGCAGCGCAAACCGACAGGGGACCGGGGAGCTGTTTTTT
CASSANRQGTGELFF
>TRBV27|TRBJ1-5|-|-
TGTGCCAGCAGTTTTGTGGTAGATCAGCCCCAGCATTTT
CASSFVVDQPQHF
>TRBV11-3|TRBJ2-1|-|TRBD2
TGTGCCAGCAGCCTTAGACTAGCGGGAATTGAGCAGTTCTTC
CASSLRLAGIEQFF
>TRBV10-3|TRBJ1-3|-|-
TGTGCCATCAGTGAGTCGCGGTCAGGGGCTACGGGTGGAAACACCATATATTTT
CAISESRSGATGGNTIYF
>TRBV19|TRBJ2-2|-|TRBD2
TGTGCCAGTAGTAGGAGAGCGGGATCGGGGGCCGGGGAGCTGTTTTTT
CASSRRAGSGAGELFF
>TRBV18|TRBJ1-1|-|-
TGTGCCAGCTCACTAACCAGTGACACGAACACTGAAGCTTTCTTT
CASSLTSDTNTEAFF
>TRBV27|TRBJ2-7|once|-
TGTGCCAGTGCTCAACGATACGGCTACGAGCAGTACTTC
CASAQRYGYEQYF
>TRBV30|TRBJ1-3|few|-
TGTGCCTGGAGTGCCCAATCTGGAAACACCATATATTTT
CAWSAQSGNTIYF
>TRBV6-5|TRBJ1-1|-|TRBD1
TGTGCCAGCATCCCCGGACAGGGGTGGACCACTGAAGCTTTCTTT
CASIPGQGWTTEAFF
>TRBV9|TRBJ1-1|-|-
TGTGCCAGCAGCGTAGATCCTGGAGGCACTGAAGCTTTCTTT
CASSVDPGGTEAFF
>TRBV4-2|TRBJ2-5|-|-
TGTGCCAGCAGCCATCTAGGGCCGGGGAGAACCCAGTACTTC
CASSHLGPGRTQYF
>TRBV6-5|TRBJ1-1|once|-
TGTGCCAGCAGTTACTCGATTACAGGGAACACTGAAGCTTTCTTT
CASSYSITGNTEAFF
>TRBV9|TRBJ1-2|-|TRBD1
TGTGCCAGCAGCGGTACCTACGACAGGGTCACCTATGGCTACACCTTC
CASSGTYDRVTYGYTF
>TRBV6-2/TRBV6-3|TRBJ2-5|-|TRBD2
TGTGCCAGCAGTTACTCGCGGGAGGGAGAGACCCAGTACTTC
CASSYSREGETQYF
>TRBV27|TRBJ1-1|-|TRBD1
TGTGCCAGCAGTCCAGACCGGACAGGGGGCGGGAGGTACACTGAAGCTTTCTTT
CASSPDRTGGGRYTEAFF
>TRBV7-3|TRBJ2-3|-|TRBD2
TGTGCCAGCAGCGCAGAGGGAGGGCGGATAGATACGCAGTATTTT
CASSAEGGRIDTQYF